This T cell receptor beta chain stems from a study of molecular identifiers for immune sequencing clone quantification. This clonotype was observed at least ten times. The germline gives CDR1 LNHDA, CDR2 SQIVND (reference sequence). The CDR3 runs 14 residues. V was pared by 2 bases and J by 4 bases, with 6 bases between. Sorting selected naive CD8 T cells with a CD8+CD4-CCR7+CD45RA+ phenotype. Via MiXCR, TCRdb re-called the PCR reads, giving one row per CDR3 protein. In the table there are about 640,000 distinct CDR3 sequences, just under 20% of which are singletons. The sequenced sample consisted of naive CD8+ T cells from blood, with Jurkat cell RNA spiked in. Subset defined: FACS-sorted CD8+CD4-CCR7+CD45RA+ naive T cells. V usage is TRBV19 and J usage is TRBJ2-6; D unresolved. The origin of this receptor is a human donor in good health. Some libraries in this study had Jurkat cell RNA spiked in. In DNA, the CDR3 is TGTGCCAGTAGTATAATGTCAGGGGCCAACGTCCTGACTTTC. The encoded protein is CASSIMSGANVLTF.